A single T cell receptor (beta chain) is shown here with its context. No antigen is known for it. V shed 4 bases and J shed 3 bases, with 11 bases lying between them. The CDR3 length is 13 residues. Germline V gene lookup returns CDR1 SGHNT and CDR2 YYREEE (reference sequence). This entry is derived from a study of CD8+CD57+ T cells in acquired aplastic anemia. The overall study: When averaged, DNA from sorted CD4+ and CD8+ cells came to about 3 ug.

Those patients picked for sequencing had displayed CD8+CD57+ cell expansion on flow cytometry. The diagnosis in all patients was severe acquired aplastic anemia. It was genomic DNA that served as the template for profiling TCR beta VDJ and CDR3. A single record per CDR3 protein comes from TCRdb applying MiXCR to the reads. The sample lists around 200,000 distinct CDR3 sequences, 65% occurring once. Regarding the study as a whole: Some 27 CD8+ CDR3 sequences were shared between patients and controls.

The chain recombines TRBV5-4 with TRBJ2-7; D remains ambiguous. This clonotype was sampled from a human donor with aplastic anemia. Sequencing used sorted CD4+, CD8+, or CD8+CD57+ T cells (not recorded which) from PBMCs. The CDR3 protein is CASSQADIYEQYF. The CDR3 nucleotides are TGTGCCAGCAGCCAGGCGGATATCTACGAGCAGTACTTC.